This T cell receptor beta chain was documented in a study of glioma-infiltrating T cells (dated by TCRdb to between 2015 and 2016). About the study as a whole: TCR alpha- and beta-chain repertoires were sequenced from glioma tissue, non-neoplastic brain tissue and matched peripheral blood mononuclear cells. The paired cohort comprised three low-grade glioma patients, eight primary glioblastoma patients and three non-glioma patients contributing non-neoplastic brain tissue. To gauge divergence between tissue and blood T-cell populations, every tissue-infiltrating repertoire was compared against the peripheral blood repertoire from the same patient.

The paper's findings and limits, for the study overall: Only a very small number of CDR3 sequences turned up in both tissue and blood, a result put down to high CDR3 diversity combined with limited sampling. VJ-independent divergence between tissue and blood was lower than expected in non-neoplastic patients but higher than expected in all gliomas, particularly low-grade gliomas. Small numbers underpinned the group comparisons: roughly 8 glioblastoma patients, three low-grade glioma patients and three non-neoplastic patients.

The iRepertoire nested amplicon-rescue multiplex PCR (arm-PCR) platform was used to amplify TCR alpha and beta CDR3 regions from RNA. One-step reverse transcription and amplification used about 95-400 ng of tissue mRNA or PBMC total RNA as input. Following bead purification, Illumina adapters were added by a secondary multiplex PCR, and the libraries were gel-purified between 200 and 400 bp. Libraries carried internal 6-nucleotide barcodes used for demultiplexing. Sequencing of libraries was performed on an Illumina MiSeq with 2x220 or 2x250 nucleotide paired-end reads. The original pipeline was this. Paired reads were merged using FLASH 1.2.11 and aligned with BWA-MEM to the GRCh37 human genome, and TRA and TRB reads were then extracted. V and J assignment used an IMGT-derived reference of cassette sequences and CDR3 motifs that included pseudogenes. Reads were translated in three frames, and productive CDR3s were defined as those with a C...FGXG motif and no stop codons. Unique combinations of V-J cassette pair and CDR3 amino acid sequence were defined as clonotypes. Reads were filtered by Hamming distance, thresholded by each sample's sequence error rate in mapped regions. In-frame beta chains were kept once TCRdb had trimmed the public reads at Q25 with fastp and called clones with MiXCR. Each entry merges the rows of one CDR3 protein and shows their most common DNA and genes. The V and J calls and clone size are TCRdb's, not the authors'. The sample contains about 93,000 distinct CDR3 sequences, around 37% of them found a single time. More than 30% of the sample lies in the top ten.

In this sample, this clonotype turned up many times. Its specific antigen is unknown. No base quality values were provided; no much bigger clone lies one nucleotide off. Sequenced material: glioma tissue, nonneoplastic brain tissue, or PBMCs (not recorded which). The TCR originated in a human donor with low-grade glioma or glioblastoma, undergoing nonglioma brain surgery, or in good health (not recorded which).

The nucleotides read TGCAGTGCTAGGGGGGGACAGGATATATATGGCTACACCTTC. Its protein product is CSARGGQDIYGYTF. The chain is encoded by TRBV20-1 joined to TRBJ1-2; 8 bases in the middle match TRBD1. V and J are trimmed by 3 bases and 5 bases, and the gene matches miss 8 bases of the junction. The CDR3 runs 14 residues from the cysteine to the phenylalanine. Solely the CDR3 DNA is kept, with 42 bases framed from the first base. CDR1 DFQATT and CDR2 SNEGSKA were looked up in the germline V gene (reference sequence).